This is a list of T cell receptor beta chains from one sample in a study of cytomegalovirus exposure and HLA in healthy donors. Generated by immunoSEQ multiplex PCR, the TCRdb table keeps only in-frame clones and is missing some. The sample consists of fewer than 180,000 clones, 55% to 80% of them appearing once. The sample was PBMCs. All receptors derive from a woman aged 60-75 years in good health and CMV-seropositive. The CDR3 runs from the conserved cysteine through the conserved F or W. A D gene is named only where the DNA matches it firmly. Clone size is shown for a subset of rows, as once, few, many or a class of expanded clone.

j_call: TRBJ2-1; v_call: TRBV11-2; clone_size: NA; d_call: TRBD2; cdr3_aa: CASSLDGAGGPSYNEQFF; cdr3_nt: TGTGCCAGCAGCTTAGACGGGGCGGGAGGGCCATCCTACAATGAGCAGTTCTTC
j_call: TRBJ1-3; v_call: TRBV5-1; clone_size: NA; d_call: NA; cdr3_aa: CASSQQPGGSSGNTIYF; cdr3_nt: TGCGCCAGCAGCCAACAACCCGGCGGGTCCTCTGGAAACACCATATATTTT
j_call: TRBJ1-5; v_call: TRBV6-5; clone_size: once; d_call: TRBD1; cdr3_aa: CASSYDRGGQPQHF; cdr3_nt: TGTGCCAGCAGTTACGACAGGGGAGGGCAGCCCCAGCATTTT
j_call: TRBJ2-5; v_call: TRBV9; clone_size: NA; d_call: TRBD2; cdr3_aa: CASSVRAGDYQETQYF; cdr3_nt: TGTGCCAGCAGCGTACGAGCGGGAGACTACCAAGAGACCCAGTACTTC
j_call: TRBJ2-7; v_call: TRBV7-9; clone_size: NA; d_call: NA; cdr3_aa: CASSSSTAHYEQYF; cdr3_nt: TGTGCCAGCAGCTCTTCGACTGCTCACTACGAGCAGTACTTC
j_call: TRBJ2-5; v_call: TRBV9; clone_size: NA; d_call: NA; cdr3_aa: CASSPRRETQYF; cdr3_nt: TGTGCCAGCAGCCCCCGGAGAGAGACCCAGTACTTC
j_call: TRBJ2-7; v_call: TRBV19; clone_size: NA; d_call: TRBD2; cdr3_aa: CASSHLAGGLSYEQYF; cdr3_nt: TGTGCCAGTAGTCACTTAGCGGGAGGACTCTCCTACGAGCAGTACTTC
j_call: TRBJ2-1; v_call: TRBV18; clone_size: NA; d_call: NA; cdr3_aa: CASSSPGTIRYNEQFF; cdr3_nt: TGTGCCAGCTCATCACCTGGGACAATCCGCTACAATGAGCAGTTCTTC
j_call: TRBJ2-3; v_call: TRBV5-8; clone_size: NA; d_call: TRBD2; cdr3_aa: CASSPGTSGSGDTQYF; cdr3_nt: TGTGCCAGCAGCCCTGGAACTAGCGGGAGTGGAGATACGCAGTATTTT
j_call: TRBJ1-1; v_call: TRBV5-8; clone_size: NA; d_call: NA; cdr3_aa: CASSLDTGNTEAFF; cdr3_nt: TGTGCCAGCAGCTTGGATACGGGAAACACTGAAGCTTTCTTT
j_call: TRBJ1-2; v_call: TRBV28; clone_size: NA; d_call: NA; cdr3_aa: CASSLAGGGANYGYTF; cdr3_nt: TGTGCCAGCAGTTTAGCCGGGGGTGGAGCTAACTATGGCTACACCTTC
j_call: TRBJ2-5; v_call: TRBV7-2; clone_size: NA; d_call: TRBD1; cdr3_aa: CASSSSGGETQYF; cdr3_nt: TGTGCCAGCAGCTCGTCAGGGGGAGAGACCCAGTACTTC
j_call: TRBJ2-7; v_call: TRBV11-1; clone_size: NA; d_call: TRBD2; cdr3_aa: CASSSWTSGSEEQYF; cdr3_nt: TGTGCCAGCAGCTCCTGGACTAGCGGGAGCGAAGAGCAGTACTTC
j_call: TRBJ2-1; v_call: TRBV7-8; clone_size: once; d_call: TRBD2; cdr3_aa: CASSPAGSQREIYNEQFF; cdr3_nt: TGTGCCAGCAGCCCAGCGGGATCTCAGCGGGAAATATACAATGAGCAGTTCTTC
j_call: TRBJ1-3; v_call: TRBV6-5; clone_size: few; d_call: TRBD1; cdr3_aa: CASSPGQGYGNTIYF; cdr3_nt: TGTGCCAGCAGCCCGGGACAGGGCTACGGAAACACCATATATTTT
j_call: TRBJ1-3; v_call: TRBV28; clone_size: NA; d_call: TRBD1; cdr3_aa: CASRPIQDRGVSGNTIYF; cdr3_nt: TGTGCCAGCAGACCCATCCAGGACAGGGGTGTCTCTGGAAACACCATATATTTT
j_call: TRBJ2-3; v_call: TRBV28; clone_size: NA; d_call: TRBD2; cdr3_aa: CASSPQSAAGDTDTQYF; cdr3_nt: TGTGCCAGCAGTCCGCAATCGGCAGCGGGAGACACAGATACGCAGTATTTT
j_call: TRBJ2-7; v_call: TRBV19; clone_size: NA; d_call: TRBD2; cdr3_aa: CASAGGGSRYEQYF; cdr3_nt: TGTGCCAGTGCGGGGGGCGGGAGTAGGTACGAGCAGTACTTC
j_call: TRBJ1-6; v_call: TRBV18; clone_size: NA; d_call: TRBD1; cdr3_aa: CASSLDRVNSPLHF; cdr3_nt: TGTGCCAGCTCACTTGACAGGGTGAATTCACCCCTCCACTTT
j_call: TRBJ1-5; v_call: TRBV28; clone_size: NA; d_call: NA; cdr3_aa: CASTGSGGRNQSQHF; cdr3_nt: TGTGCCAGCACCGGGTCGGGGGGGCGCAATCAGTCCCAGCATTTT
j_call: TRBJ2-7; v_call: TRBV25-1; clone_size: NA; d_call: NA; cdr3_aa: CASSPSDILTCEQYF; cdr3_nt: TGTGCCAGCAGCCCTAGCGACATATTAACCTGCGAGCAGTACTTC
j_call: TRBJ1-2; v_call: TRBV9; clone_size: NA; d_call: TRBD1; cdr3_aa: CASSRLRGQGLDGYTF; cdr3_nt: TGTGCCAGCAGTCGACTGAGGGGGCAGGGCCTTGATGGCTACACCTTC
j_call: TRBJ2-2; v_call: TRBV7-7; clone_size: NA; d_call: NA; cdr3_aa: CASSLDYFSAGELFF; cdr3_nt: TGTGCTAGCAGCTTAGATTACTTTTCCGCCGGGGAGCTGTTTTTT
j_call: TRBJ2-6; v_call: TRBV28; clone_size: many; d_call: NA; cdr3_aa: CASTGHSGANVLTF; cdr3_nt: TGTGCCAGCACCGGACACTCTGGGGCCAACGTCCTGACTTTC
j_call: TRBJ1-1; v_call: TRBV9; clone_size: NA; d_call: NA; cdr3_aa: CASSVRWAPGTEAFF; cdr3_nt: TGTGCCAGCAGCGTAAGGTGGGCGCCAGGAACTGAAGCTTTCTTT
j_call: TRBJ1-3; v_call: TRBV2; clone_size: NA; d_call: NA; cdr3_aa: CASSQGVFGNTIYF; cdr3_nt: TGTGCCAGCAGCCAAGGGGTTTTCGGAAACACCATATATTTT
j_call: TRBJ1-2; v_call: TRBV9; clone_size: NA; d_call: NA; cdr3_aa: CASSVGSRYYGYTF; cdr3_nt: TGTGCCAGCAGCGTAGGAAGCCGGTACTATGGCTACACCTTC
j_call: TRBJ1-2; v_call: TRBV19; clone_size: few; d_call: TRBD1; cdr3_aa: CASEHRDRSNYGYTF; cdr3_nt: TGTGCCAGCGAACACCGGGACAGATCTAACTATGGCTACACCTTC
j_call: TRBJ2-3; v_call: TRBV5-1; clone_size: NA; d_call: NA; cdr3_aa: CASSLVTGKDTQYF; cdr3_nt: TGCGCCAGCAGCTTGGTTACAGGGAAAGATACGCAGTATTTT
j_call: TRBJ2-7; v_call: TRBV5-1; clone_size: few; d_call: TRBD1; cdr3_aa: CASSLGFRDRVNEQYF; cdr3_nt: TGCGCCAGCAGCTTGGGGTTCCGGGACAGGGTCAACGAGCAGTACTTC
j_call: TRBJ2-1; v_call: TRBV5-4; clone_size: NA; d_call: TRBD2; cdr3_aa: CASSLTSDEQFF; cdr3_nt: TGTGCCAGCAGTCTTACTAGCGATGAGCAGTTCTTC
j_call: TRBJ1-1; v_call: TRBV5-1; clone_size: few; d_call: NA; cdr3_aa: CASSPGGGTEAFF; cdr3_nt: TGCGCCAGCAGCCCTGGGGGCGGCACTGAAGCTTTCTTT
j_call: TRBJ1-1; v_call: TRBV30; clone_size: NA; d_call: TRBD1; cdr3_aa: CAWSVQGDTEAFF; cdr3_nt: TGTGCCTGGAGTGTGCAGGGGGACACTGAAGCTTTCTTT
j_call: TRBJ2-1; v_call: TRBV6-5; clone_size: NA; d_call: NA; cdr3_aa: CAAGAWYDEQFF; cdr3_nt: TGTGCCGCGGGGGCTTGGTACGATGAGCAGTTCTTC
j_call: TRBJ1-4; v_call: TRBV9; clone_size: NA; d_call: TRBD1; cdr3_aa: CASSVGRTGGFNEKLFF; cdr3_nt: TGTGCCAGCAGCGTAGGCAGGACAGGGGGTTTTAATGAAAAACTGTTTTTT
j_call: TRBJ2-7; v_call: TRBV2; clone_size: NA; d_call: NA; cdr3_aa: CASSGLVGSYEQYF; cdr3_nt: TGTGCCAGCAGTGGTTTAGTCGGCTCCTACGAGCAGTACTTC
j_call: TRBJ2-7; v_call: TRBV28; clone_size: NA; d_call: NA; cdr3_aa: CASSLTASYEQYF; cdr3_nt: TGTGCCAGCAGCCTGACAGCCTCCTACGAGCAGTACTTC
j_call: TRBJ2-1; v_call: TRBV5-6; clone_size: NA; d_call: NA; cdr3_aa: CASSLAAVTHNEQFF; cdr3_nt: TGTGCCAGCAGCTTGGCCGCGGTCACCCACAATGAGCAGTTCTTC
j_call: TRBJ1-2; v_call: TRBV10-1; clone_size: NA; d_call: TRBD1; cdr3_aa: CASSRDRVANYGYTF; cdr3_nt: TGCGCCAGCAGTAGGGACAGGGTAGCTAACTATGGCTACACCTTC
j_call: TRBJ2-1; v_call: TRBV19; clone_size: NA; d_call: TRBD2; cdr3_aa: CASSIELAGNEQFF; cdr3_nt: TGTGCCAGTAGTATAGAACTAGCGGGCAATGAGCAGTTCTTC
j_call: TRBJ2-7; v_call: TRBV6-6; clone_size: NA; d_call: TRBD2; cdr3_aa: CASSLDSGSRYEQYF; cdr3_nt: TGTGCCAGCAGTTTGGACAGCGGGAGTCGCTACGAGCAGTACTTC
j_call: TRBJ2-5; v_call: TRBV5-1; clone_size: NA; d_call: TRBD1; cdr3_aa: CASTTQPGRGLGETQYF; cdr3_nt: TGCGCCAGCACCACGCAGCCGGGCAGGGGGCTTGGGGAGACCCAGTACTTC
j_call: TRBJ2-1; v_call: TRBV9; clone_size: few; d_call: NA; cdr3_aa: CASSVGNYNEQFF; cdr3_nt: TGTGCCAGCAGCGTAGGTAACTACAATGAGCAGTTCTTC